This passage covers 32 T cell receptor beta chains from one sample sequenced in a study of blood T cell repertoires in COVID-19. Assay used: immunoSEQ multiplex PCR; TCRdb lists only in-frame clones, some missing. The data contain about 140,000 clones, more than 70% of them singletons. Material for sequencing was peripheral blood. These receptors came from a man aged 50 or older with active or convalescent COVID-19.

This clone was found once. V is TRBV2 and J is TRBJ1-5; D ambiguous. Germline assignment: CDR1 SNHLY and CDR2 FYNNEI. Trimming removed 4 bases from V and 2 bases from J, with 12 bases in between. The CDR3 contains 15 residues. The CDR3 spells CASSGRGRGNQPQHF. CDR3 coding DNA: TGTGCCAGCAGTGGACGGGGTCGGGGCAATCAGCCCCAGCATTTT.

The V gene is TRBV18, the J gene TRBJ2-3; TRBD1 matches at 7 bases. Germline V gives CDR1 KGHSH, CDR2 LQKENI. Germline trimming cut 3 bases from V and 0 bases from J; bases unmatched to any gene: 3. The CDR3 extends over 15 amino acids. The CDR3 sequence: CASSPRQGSTDTQYF. In DNA form, the CDR3 reads TGTGCCAGCTCACCGCGACAGGGTAGCACAGATACGCAGTATTTT.

The chain is built from TRBV28 and TRBJ1-5; 9 nucleotides line up with TRBD1. Looked up from germline, CDR1 is MDHEN and CDR2 is SYDVKM. The length of the CDR3 is 19 residues. Germline trimming cut 5 bases from V and 2 bases from J; bases unmatched to any gene: 16. CDR3 sequence (DNA): TGTGCCAGCAGTCCCTCCCCCTGGGACAGGGTTCGGGGCAATCAGCCCCAGCATTTT. As protein: CASSPSPWDRVRGNQPQHF.

V and J are TRBV6-2 or TRBV6-3 and TRBJ2-7; a possible D gene is TRBD1 (6 bases). V lost 6 bases and J 5 bases, leaving 11 bases between the germline ends. From germline, CDR1 is MNHEY and CDR2 SVGEGT. There are 12 residues in the CDR3. CDR3 DNA: TGTGCCAGCAGCCAACAGGGAGACGAGCAGTACTTC. It is translated as CASSQQGDEQYF.

The chain uses TRBV5-5 and TRBJ2-1, with 7 bases fitting TRBD2. J was trimmed by 3 bases and V by 4 bases; bases with no gene match: 13. The CDR3 is made up of 17 amino acids. CDR1 and CDR2 from the germline V gene are SGHKS and YYEKEE (reference sequence). The DNA for the CDR3 is TGTGCCAGCAGCCCGGAGGTGTTGCTAGCGGTCTACAATGAGCAGTTCTTC. Encoded protein: CASSPEVLLAVYNEQFF.

This clone has only one observation. The J gene is TRBJ2-3, the V gene TRBV5-6, with TRBD2 identical over 11 bases. CDR3 length: 15 residues. The germline gives CDR1 SGHDT, CDR2 YYEEEE. V was pared by 4 bases and J by 0 bases, with 1 base of the junction left unmatched. DNA of the CDR3: TGTGCCAGCAGCAGGACTAGCGGGAGCACAGATACGCAGTATTTT. This sequence encodes CASSRTSGSTDTQYF.

This clone was picked up a small number of times. The chain uses TRBV7-3 and TRBJ2-1; D is perhaps TRBD2 (5 bases). Germline V gives CDR1 SGHTA, CDR2 FQGTGA. Trimming took 4 bases from V and 5 from J, leaving 21 bases between them. The CDR3 consists of 17 residues. The DNA of the CDR3 is TGTGCCAGCAGCTACAGCGGAACAGCCTCTCCTGACAATGAGCAGTTCTTC. It codes for CASSYSGTASPDNEQFF.

The V gene is TRBV28, the J gene TRBJ2-7, with 7 bases matching TRBD1. J was trimmed by 0 bases and V by 5 bases; bases with no gene match: 4. The CDR3 length is 14 residues. The germline V gene has CDR1 MDHEN and CDR2 SYDVKM. CDR3: CASSPGGVSYEQYF. The CDR3 region has the DNA TGTGCCAGCAGTCCAGGGGGAGTCTCCTACGAGCAGTACTTC.

V and J are TRBV5-6 and TRBJ2-3, with 7 bases lining up with TRBD2. The CDR3 is 15 amino acids. Germline V lookup: CDR1 SGHDT, CDR2 YYEEEE. The J segment lost 9 bases and the V segment lost 1 base, leaving 11 bases of the junction unmatched. The CDR3 loop reads CASSLRGGSRMTQYF. In DNA, the CDR3 is TGTGCCAGCAGCTTGAGGGGAGGGTCTAGGATGACGCAGTATTTT.

The CDR3 sequence is CATSDSGRLPGTGELFF. In DNA form, the CDR3 reads TGTGCCACCAGTGACAGCGGACGGCTCCCGGGGACCGGGGAGCTGTTTTTT. The chain recombines TRBV24-1 with TRBJ2-2; possibly TRBD2 for D (5 bases). Germline V CDR1 and CDR2: KGHDR, SFDVKD. The germline V and J ends were trimmed by 4 bases and 5 bases, with 19 bases remaining between them. The CDR3 has 17 amino acids.

The V call is TRBV20-1, the J call TRBJ2-7; D gene unclear. The CDR3 loop spans 13 amino acids. The germline gives CDR1 DFQATT, CDR2 SNEGSKA (reference sequence). Trimming shortened V by 3 bases and J by 3 bases, and 12 bases separated the two germline ends. The CDR3 loop is CSASSTDVYEQYF. The CDR3 DNA is TGCAGTGCTAGTTCTACAGACGTCTACGAGCAGTACTTC.

This clone was observed a handful of times. The chain joins TRBV3-1 (or the pseudogene TRBV3-2) to TRBJ1-3; D may be TRBD1 (6 bases). Looked up from germline, CDR1 is LGHDT and CDR2 is YNNKEL (reference sequence). The CDR3 loop spans 14 amino acids. The V and J ends lost 1 base and 3 bases respectively, with 7 bases between them. The CDR3: CASSQAGVGNTIYF. The CDR3 DNA reads as TGTGCCAGCAGCCAAGCAGGGGTTGGAAACACCATATATTTT.

V and J are TRBV2 and TRBJ2-2, with D perhaps TRBD2 (6 bases). The CDR3 has 14 residues. Between the trimmed V and J ends, which lost 2 bases and 6 bases, there was a span of 10 bases. Germline V gene sequence: CDR1 SNHLY, CDR2 FYNNEI. The CDR3 spells CASSERRAPGELFF. The CDR3, as DNA: TGTGCCAGCAGTGAAAGGAGGGCACCCGGGGAGCTGTTTTTT. The variable domain in full, completed from reference TRBV2 and TRBJ2-2, reads EPEVTQTPSHQVTQMGQEVILRCVPISNHLYFYWYRQILGQKVEFLVSFYNNEISEKSEIFDDQFSVERPDGSNFTLKIRSTKLEDSAMYFCASSERRAPGELFFGEGSRLTVL.

The rearrangement joins TRBV20-1 to TRBJ2-7; possible D gene TRBD2, 6 bases. Trimming removed 6 bases from V and 5 bases from J, with 11 bases in between. Germline CDR1 is DFQATT and CDR2 is SNEGSKA (reference sequence). This CDR3 has 11 residues. In nucleotides, the CDR3 is TGCAGTGCGAAGGGAGGACACGAGCAGTACTTC. Translation: CSAKGGHEQYF.

This chain links TRBV18 with TRBJ1-5, with 9 bases matching TRBD1. This CDR3 spans 15 amino acids. Germline lookup yields CDR1 KGHSH and CDR2 LQKENI. Trimming cost V 5 bases and J 6 bases; bases outside gene matches: 8. The CDR3 bases are TGTGCCAGCTCATCGGACAGGGGCAGGGTTCAGCCCCAGCATTTT. Its translation: CASSSDRGRVQPQHF.

CDR3 region: CASRFVGGNGELFF. The DNA of the CDR3 is TGTGCAAGTCGCTTCGTTGGGGGGAACGGGGAGCTGTTTTTT. The gene calls are TRBV12-2 and TRBJ2-2; the table's D call, TRBD2, was not checked against the DNA. TRBV12-2 is a listed pseudogene. There are 14 residues in the CDR3.

The gene calls are TRBV30 and TRBJ2-5, with 8 bases aligning to TRBD2. CDR1 and CDR2 (germline): GTSNPN, SVGIG (reference sequence). The junction had 4 bases not matched to a gene; V was cut back by 5 bases and J by 2 bases. The CDR3 is made up of 13 amino acids. The CDR3 sequence: CAWASGLQETQYF. DNA for the CDR3: TGTGCCTGGGCTAGCGGGCTTCAAGAGACCCAGTACTTC. Full variable domain (remainder filled in from reference TRBV30 and TRBJ2-5): SQTIHQWPATLVQPVGSPLSLECTVEGTSNPNLYWYRQAAGRGLQLLFYSVGIGQISSEVPQNLSASRPQDRQFILSSKKLLLSDSGFYLCAWASGLQETQYFGPGTRLLVL.

This chain connects TRBV9 to TRBJ1-3; maybe TRBD1 (5 bases). Looked up from germline, CDR1 is SGDLS and CDR2 is YYNGEE. The V end was cut by 2 bases, the J end by 4 bases, with 16 bases between. The CDR3 totals 16 residues. The CDR3 nucleotides are TGTGCCAGCAGCGTGGGGGGAAGGAGTCAGGGAAACACCATATATTTT. It encodes CASSVGGRSQGNTIYF.

V and J are TRBV7-9 and TRBJ1-3; D gene uncertain. Germline V gene data show CDR1 as SEHNR and CDR2 as FQNEAQ (reference sequence). Trimming took 1 base from V and 2 from J, leaving 9 bases between them. The length of the CDR3 is 15 residues. The CDR3: CASSLEAGTGNTIYF. CDR3 nucleotides: TGTGCCAGCAGCTTAGAAGCAGGAACTGGAAACACCATATATTTT.

The chain employs TRBV18 and TRBJ2-7; D is uncertain. Trimming removed 1 base from V and 2 bases from J, with 9 bases in between. CDR1 KGHSH and CDR2 LQKENI come from the germline V gene. The CDR3 loop spans 14 amino acids. The DNA of the CDR3 is TGTGCCAGCTCACCACGGGCGTTCACCTACGAGCAGTACTTC. It specifies CASSPRAFTYEQYF.

V usage is TRBV19 and J usage is TRBJ2-7, with a weak D call TRBD1 (5 bases). This CDR3 has 14 amino acids. The V end was cut by 2 bases, the J end by 3 bases, with 11 bases between. From germline, CDR1 is LNHDA and CDR2 SQIVND (reference sequence). As DNA, the CDR3 is TGTGCCAGTAGTATATCCAGGGCCCACTACGAGCAGTACTTC. Its protein product is CASSISRAHYEQYF.

The chain employs TRBV4-3 and TRBJ1-2; no clear D. Looked up from germline, CDR1 is LGHNA and CDR2 is YSLEER. The CDR3 covers 13 residues. V was pared by 4 bases and J by 6 bases, with 12 bases between. Written as DNA, the CDR3 is TGCGCCAGCAGCCCCACCCAAATAGATGGCTACACCTTC. It encodes CASSPTQIDGYTF.

This rearrangement joins TRBV24-1 to TRBJ2-3; 8 bases are a match to TRBD1. The CDR3 runs 17 residues. V lost 5 bases to trimming and J lost 3 bases; unmatched junction nucleotides: 12. Germline lookup yields CDR1 KGHDR and CDR2 SFDVKD. CDR3: CATSGVIPGQGTDTQYF. The CDR3 bases are TGTGCCACCAGTGGCGTTATCCCCGGACAGGGAACAGATACGCAGTATTTT.

This chain joins TRBV4-3 and TRBJ2-5, with D maybe TRBD1 (5 bases). The CDR3 runs 13 residues. The V end was cut by 3 bases, the J end by 1 base, with 6 bases between. CDR1 is LGHNA, CDR2 YSLEER, per germline. CDR3 nucleotides: TGCGCCAGCAGCCACACAGGCCAAGAGACCCAGTACTTC. This codes for CASSHTGQETQYF.

The rearrangement links TRBV7-3 to TRBJ2-2, with TRBD1 identical over 8 bases. The CDR3 totals 16 residues. CDR1 is SGHTA, CDR2 FQGTGA, per germline. J gave up 3 bases and V 1 base, and 4 bases lay outside the gene matches. CDR3 sequence reads: CASSLKAGGDTGELFF. The CDR3 DNA is TGTGCCAGCAGCTTAAAGGCAGGGGGCGACACCGGGGAGCTGTTTTTT.

The genes are TRBV5-1 and TRBJ2-3; 9 bases align to TRBD1. J gave up 2 bases and V 2 bases, and 3 bases lay outside the gene matches. Germline V CDR1 and CDR2: SGHRS, YFSETQ. The CDR3 is made up of 15 amino acids. CDR3 in DNA: TGCGCCAGCAGCTTACAGGGGGCCTCCACAGATACGCAGTATTTT. This sequence encodes CASSLQGASTDTQYF.

V is TRBV19 and J is TRBJ1-5; TRBD1 matches 10 bases. The V gene's germline CDR1 is LNHDA and CDR2 SQIVND (reference sequence). The V segment lost 4 bases and the J segment 2 bases; nucleotides outside the gene matches: 5. This CDR3 spans 16 amino acids. CDR3 coding DNA: TGTGCCAGTAGTACGCAGACAGGGGGCCGCAATCAGCCCCAGCATTTT. Protein: CASSTQTGGRNQPQHF.

The chain couples TRBV5-8 to TRBJ1-1; no definite D call. Germline V gives CDR1 SGHTS, CDR2 YDEGEE. The CDR3 covers 14 residues. Trimming removed 7 bases from V and 0 bases from J, with 13 bases in between. This CDR3 reads CASRGGRMNTEAFF. The CDR3 DNA is TGTGCCAGCCGAGGAGGGAGGATGAACACTGAAGCTTTCTTT.

The gene calls are TRBV5-1 and TRBJ2-2; 8 bases line up with TRBD1. V lost 4 bases, J lost 6 bases, and 11 bases stayed unmatched. The germline V gene has CDR1 SGHRS and CDR2 YFSETQ. The CDR3 length is 16 residues. The CDR3 DNA reads TGCGCCAGCAGCGGCACGGGACAGGCATATGCCGGGGAGCTGTTTTTT. This sequence encodes CASSGTGQAYAGELFF.

The CDR3 DNA reads TGTGCCAGCAGTGCCATCCGGGACTCGTTAAACGAGCAGTACTTC. Residues: CASSAIRDSLNEQYF. The chain is built from TRBV25-1 and TRBJ2-7, with a tentative D call TRBD2 (6 bases). The V end was cut by 4 bases, the J end by 5 bases, with 18 bases between. Germline loops: CDR1 MGHDK, CDR2 SYGVNS. The length of the CDR3 is 15 residues.

This sequence joins TRBV24-1 and TRBJ2-3; a weak D match, TRBD1 (5 bases). The CDR3 loop spans 14 amino acids. The germline gives CDR1 KGHDR, CDR2 SFDVKD. Trimming pared 3 bases from V and 4 bases from J, leaving 10 bases between. CDR3 loop: CATSDAGLADTQYF. CDR3 coding DNA: TGTGCCACCAGTGATGCAGGGTTGGCAGATACGCAGTATTTT.

The genes are TRBV10-3 and TRBJ2-3, with 8 bases aligning to TRBD2. The CDR3 sequence is 19 residues long. From germline, CDR1 is ENHRY and CDR2 SYGVKD. The junction had 16 bases not matched to a gene; V was cut back by 1 base and J by 4 bases. The CDR3 region has the DNA TGTGCCATCAGTGAGTACACCACCGGAGCGGGAGTCCGCCCAGATACGCAGTATTTT. Its translation: CAISEYTTGAGVRPDTQYF.